This paragraph reports one T cell receptor (beta chain). These data belong to a study of control samples from healthy donors and cancer patients. V was shortened by 5 bases and J by 0 bases, with 16 bases between the two germline ends. CDR1 MNHNY and CDR2 SVGAGI come from the germline V gene (reference sequence). This CDR3 is 16 amino acids long. Sequenced by immunoSEQ multiplex PCR; TCRdb stores in-frame clones only, minus some. The repertoire consists of roughly 160,000 clones, with just over 95% occurring once and the leading ten covering 1%. The gene calls are TRBV6-6 and TRBJ1-2; D gene unclear. Material for sequencing was blood. The TCR originated in a woman under 40 in good health. The CDR3 loop reads CASSPRGSGSNYGYTF. The CDR3 coding sequence is TGTGCCAGCAGTCCGCGTGGCAGCGGATCTAACTATGGCTACACCTTC.